The sequence of this T cell receptor (beta chain) was determined in a study of T cell changes during pregnancy in multiple sclerosis. V shed 3 bases and J shed 6 bases, with 15 bases lying between them. The CDR3 has 14 amino acids. Germline V gene data show CDR1 as ENHRY and CDR2 as SYGVKD. Profiling relied on immunoSEQ multiplex PCR, and the TCRdb table lists in-frame clones only, not all of them. The sample lists under 30,000 clones; 70% to 90% were seen once. J is TRBJ2-7 and V is TRBV10-3; D not certain. The source of this sequence is a female donor with multiple sclerosis, enrolled in a pregnancy study. The source was CD8+ T cells from peripheral blood mononuclear cells, collected after pregnancy. CDR3 protein: CAISDPDSRVEQYF. The CDR3 DNA reads TGTGCCATCAGTGACCCCGACTCGCGCGTCGAGCAGTACTTC.